Presented here are 22 T cell receptor beta chains from one specimen sequenced in a study of lymphopenia after photon versus proton radiotherapy. TCRdb's copy holds only in-frame clones and misses some; the assay was immunoSEQ multiplex PCR. Among tens of thousands of clones listed, about 82% were seen once. The sequencing here drew on peripheral blood, taken from a patient treated with proton-based radiotherapy. The receptors originated from a woman aged 70-85 years with pancreatic cancer. Some clones in this sample may be carry-over from other donors' samples.

The chain couples TRBV19 to TRBJ2-7; either TRBD1 or TRBD2 may fit D (7 bases each). Germline CDR1 and CDR2: LNHDA and SQIVND (reference sequence). This CDR3 is built from 14 residues. The ends were cut back, 8 bases at V and 5 bases at J, with 19 bases in the middle. CDR3 region: CASPKGGGGDEQYF. The CDR3 DNA reads as TGTGCCAGTCCTAAAGGGGGAGGGGGCGACGAGCAGTACTTC.

The gene calls are TRBV4-3 and TRBJ2-2; D might be TRBD1 or TRBD2, each matching 5 bases. CDR1 is LGHNA, CDR2 YSLEER, per germline. V lost 4 bases to trimming and J lost 5 bases, with 11 bases between them. The CDR3 is made up of 14 amino acids. The CDR3, as DNA: TGCGCCAGCAGCCGTTACTGGGGGACCGGGGAGCTGTTTTTT. It is translated as CASSRYWGTGELFF.

This sequence joins TRBV12-5 and TRBJ1-1, with TRBD1 matching 9 bases. The CDR3 length is 14 residues. V dropped 5 bases and J dropped 7; count of bases not matched to a gene: 8. Germline V gives CDR1 LGHNT, CDR2 FRNRAP. In nucleotides, the CDR3 is TGTGCTAGTGGTCCGGGACAGGGAGGCAGTGAAGCTTTCTTT. Its protein product is CASGPGQGGSEAFF.

This clone was recorded a few times. The DNA is omitted, as the CDR3 cannot be located on it reliably, and the CDR3 follows TCRdb's listing. The chain uses TRBV2 and TRBJ2-7. Germline V gene sequence: CDR1 SNHLY, CDR2 FYNNEI. Inclusive of both ends, the CDR3 amounts to 15 amino acids. The CDR3 here is CASSDQLVGEGSEYF.

V and J are TRBV19 and TRBJ1-5; weak D call: TRBD1 (5 bases). Germline CDR1 and CDR2: LNHDA and SQIVND (reference sequence). Trimming left V 7 bases short and J 9 bases short, with 19 bases between. This CDR3 has 14 residues. The CDR3 sequence: CASTQAGFGTPQHF. CDR3 nucleotides: TGTGCCAGTACCCAAGCAGGGTTCGGAACGCCCCAGCATTTT.

The chain is built from TRBV19 and TRBJ1-1, with unresolved D. V lost 7 bases, J lost 1 base, and 13 bases lay in between. The CDR3 spans 14 residues. The V gene's germline CDR1 is LNHDA and CDR2 SQIVND (reference sequence). Written as DNA, the CDR3 is TGTGCCAGTAAATCGGGCATGACGAACACTGAAGCTTTCTTT. Translation: CASKSGMTNTEAFF.

This clone has just one count. The chain couples TRBV19 to TRBJ1-5; 7 bases are a match to TRBD1. Trimming took 5 bases from V and 6 from J; bases not matched to a gene: 16. From germline, CDR1 is LNHDA and CDR2 SQIVND (reference sequence). The CDR3 is 17 amino acids. CDR3 amino acids: CASSPQGGTLTVQPQHF. The DNA for the CDR3 is TGTGCCAGTAGTCCACAAGGGGGCACACTGACAGTTCAGCCCCAGCATTTT.

In this sample, this clone turned up once. The chain combines TRBV28 with TRBJ2-2; no firm D call. V gave up 7 bases and J gave up 5 bases, with 8 bases separating them. The germline V gene has CDR1 MDHEN and CDR2 SYDVKM. This CDR3 has 12 amino acids. The DNA of the CDR3 is TGTGCCAGCATAACCGGGACCGGGGAGCTGTTTTTT. This gives the protein CASITGTGELFF. The whole variable domain, remainder taken from reference TRBV28 and TRBJ2-2, is DVKVTQSSRYLVKRTGEKVFLECVQDMDHENMFWYRQDPGLGLRLIYFSYDVKMKEKGDIPEGYSVSREKKERFSLILESASTNQTSMYLCASITGTGELFFGEGSRLTVL.

This rearrangement joins TRBV5-8 to TRBJ2-1; 13 bases are shared with TRBD2. Germline CDR1 SGHTS, CDR2 YDEGEE. The ends lost 3 bases at V and 6 bases at J; junction bases unmatched: 12. This CDR3 is 18 amino acids long. CDR3 nucleotide sequence: TGTGCCAGCAGCTCCCGCCGCCTACTAGCGGGAGGGCCCAATGAGCAGTTCTTC. This gives the protein CASSSRRLLAGGPNEQFF.

The CDR3 bases are TGTGCCTGGAGTGGCCCCAGCGGGAAAATTGATGAGCAGTTCTTC. Protein product: CAWSGPSGKIDEQFF. This chain connects TRBV30 to TRBJ2-1, with 7 nucleotides matching TRBD2. J was trimmed by 8 bases and V by 1 base; bases with no gene match: 11. The CDR3 is 15 amino acids. Germline values: CDR1 GTSNPN, CDR2 SVGIG (reference sequence).

The chain recombines TRBV4-2 with TRBJ1-4, with TRBD1 identical over 8 bases. Germline V lookup: CDR1 LGHNA, CDR2 YNFKEQ. The CDR3 consists of 15 residues. Unmatched junction bases numbered 2, after V lost 3 bases and J lost 2 bases. CDR3 nucleotides: TGTGCCAGCAGCCAGACAGGGGCCACTAATGAAAAACTGTTTTTT. Translation: CASSQTGATNEKLFF.

The genes are TRBV27 and TRBJ2-7; the D gene could be TRBD1 or TRBD2 (5 bases each). The V end lost 6 bases, the J end lost 4 bases, and 28 bases lay between the germline ends. Germline V gene sequence: CDR1 MNHEY, CDR2 SMNVEV (reference sequence). CDR3 length: 18 amino acids. The CDR3 DNA reads as TGTGCCAGCAGCTTAAATTCGGGATCAGGGAGCCCTAGGTACGAGCAGTACTTC. Its protein is CASSLNSGSGSPRYEQYF.

The rearrangement uses TRBV28 and TRBJ2-3; 12 nucleotides agree with TRBD2. The germline V gene encodes CDR1 MDHEN and CDR2 SYDVKM. The CDR3 runs 16 residues. The V segment lost 5 bases and the J segment 1 base; nucleotides outside the gene matches: 4. CDR3 residues: CASSARLAGGTDTQYF. DNA for the CDR3: TGTGCCAGCAGTGCCCGACTAGCGGGAGGCACAGATACGCAGTATTTT.

As concerns this clone: The junction differs from germline at one of its ends, possibly a read error. The genes are TRBV6-4 and TRBJ2-7, with 8 nucleotides matching TRBD2. Germline assignment: CDR1 MRHNA and CDR2 SNTAGT. This CDR3 comprises 13 residues. Here the CDR3 DNA reads TGTGCCAGCAGTGACTTATCAGCGGGAGTGCAATTCTTC. It translates to CASSDLSAGVQFF.

The chain recombines TRBV6-6 with TRBJ2-1; 9 bases align to TRBD1. The CDR3 is 15 amino acids. Germline V lookup: CDR1 MNHNY, CDR2 SVGAGI (reference sequence). V dropped 5 bases and J dropped 8; count of bases not matched to a gene: 10. CDR3 region: CASSRGGQGNDEQFF. CDR3 coding DNA: TGTGCCAGCAGTAGGGGGGGACAGGGTAACGATGAGCAGTTCTTC.

In nucleotides, the CDR3 is TGCAGCTTCGGACACGATGAGCAGTTCTTC. It translates to CSFGHDEQFF. This chain connects TRBV29-1 to TRBJ2-1; D is possibly TRBD1 (5 bases). Between the trimmed V and J ends, which lost 8 bases and 8 bases, there was a span of 10 bases. CDR1 SQVTM and CDR2 ANQGSEA come from the germline V gene. The CDR3 consists of 10 residues.

The chain recombines TRBV6-5 with TRBJ2-7, with D tentatively TRBD1 (6 bases). Trimming took 1 base from V and 3 from J, leaving 16 bases between them. The CDR3 is 16 residues long. In germline, CDR1 is MNHEY, CDR2 SVGAGI. The CDR3 sequence is CASSYFTGNGVYEQYF. Written as DNA, the CDR3 is TGTGCCAGCAGTTACTTCACAGGGAATGGAGTCTACGAGCAGTACTTC.

This clone was seen just once. The V and J genes are TRBV5-5 and TRBJ1-1, with a tentative D call TRBD1 (6 bases). V dropped 4 bases and J dropped 0 bases, with 19 bases sitting between them. The CDR3 length is 17 residues. Germline V lookup: CDR1 SGHKS, CDR2 YYEKEE (reference sequence). The CDR3 spells CASSLLRSGTLNTEAFF. Written as DNA, the CDR3 is TGTGCCAGCAGCCTCCTTCGATCGGGGACATTGAACACTGAAGCTTTCTTT.

The chain combines TRBV5-8 with TRBJ2-1, with 15 bases matching TRBD2. CDR3 length: 19 residues. Unmatched junction bases numbered 8, after V lost 3 bases and J lost 1 base. Germline V gene data show CDR1 as SGHTS and CDR2 as YDEGEE. DNA of the CDR3: TGTGCCAGCAGCTCGGAGGGACTAGCGGGAGGCCGATCCTACAATGAGCAGTTCTTC. As protein: CASSSEGLAGGRSYNEQFF.

This rearrangement joins TRBV10-3 to TRBJ2-1; 7 bases agree with TRBD1. CDR3 length equals 14 residues. The germline CDR1 and CDR2 sequences are ENHRY and SYGVKD. Trimming removed 5 bases from V and 6 bases from J; junction bases left unmatched: 7. Here the CDR3 reads CAISWSGGGNEQFF. CDR3 bases: TGTGCCATCAGTTGGTCAGGGGGTGGCAATGAGCAGTTCTTC.

This rearrangement joins TRBV6-5 to TRBJ1-2, with 7 nucleotides matching TRBD1. This CDR3 comprises 15 residues. V lost 5 bases and J lost 4; bases outside the gene matches: 10. CDR1 and CDR2 (germline): MNHEY, SVGAGI. CDR3 sequence (DNA): TGTGCCAGCAGTACCACGGCCGGGACAGCCTATGGCTACACCTTC. Protein: CASSTTAGTAYGYTF.

The CDR3 is CASSLVGAGAGYGYTF. The DNA for the CDR3 is TGTGCCAGCAGCTTGGTTGGGGCGGGGGCTGGATATGGCTACACCTTC. This chain connects TRBV5-6 to TRBJ1-2; TRBD1 might be the D (6 bases). V lost 0 bases and J lost 5, with 17 bases in between. This CDR3 region has 16 residues. Germline CDR1 SGHDT, CDR2 YYEEEE. The entire variable domain, with the rest obtained from reference TRBV5-6 and TRBJ1-2, is as follows: DAGVTQSPTHLIKTRGQQVTLRCSPKSGHDTVSWYQQALGQGPQFIFQYYEEEERQRGNFPDRFSGHQFPNYSSELNVNALLLGDSALYLCASSLVGAGAGYGYTFGSGTRLTVV.